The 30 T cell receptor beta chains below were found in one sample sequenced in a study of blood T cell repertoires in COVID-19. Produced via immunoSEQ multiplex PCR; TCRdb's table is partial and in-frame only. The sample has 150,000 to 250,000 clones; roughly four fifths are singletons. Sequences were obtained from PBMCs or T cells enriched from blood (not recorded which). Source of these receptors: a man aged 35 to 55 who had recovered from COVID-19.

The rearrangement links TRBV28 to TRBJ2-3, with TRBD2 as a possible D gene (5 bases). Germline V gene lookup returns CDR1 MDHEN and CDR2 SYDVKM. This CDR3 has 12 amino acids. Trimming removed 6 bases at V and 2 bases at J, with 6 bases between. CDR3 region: CASRGVTDTQYF. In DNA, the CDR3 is TGTGCCAGCAGGGGAGTCACAGATACGCAGTATTTT.

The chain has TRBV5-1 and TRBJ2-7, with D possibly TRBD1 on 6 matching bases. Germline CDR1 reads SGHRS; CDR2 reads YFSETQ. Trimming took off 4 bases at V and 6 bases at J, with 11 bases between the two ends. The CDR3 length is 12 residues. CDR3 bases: TGCGCCAGCAGCGCTACAGGGAGCGAGCAGTACTTC. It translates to CASSATGSEQYF.

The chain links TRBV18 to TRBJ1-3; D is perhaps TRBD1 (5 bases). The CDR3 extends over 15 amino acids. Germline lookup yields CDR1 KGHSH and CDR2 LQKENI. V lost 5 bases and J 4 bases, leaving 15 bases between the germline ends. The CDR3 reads CASSSGQVKGNTIYF. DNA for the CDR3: TGTGCCAGCTCATCCGGACAAGTGAAGGGAAACACCATATATTTT.

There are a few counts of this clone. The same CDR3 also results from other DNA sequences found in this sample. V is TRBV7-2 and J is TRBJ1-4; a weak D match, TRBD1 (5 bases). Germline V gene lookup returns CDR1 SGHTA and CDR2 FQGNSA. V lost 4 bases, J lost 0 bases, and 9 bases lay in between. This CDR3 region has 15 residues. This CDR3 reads CASSSQGATNEKLFF. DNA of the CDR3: TGTGCCAGCAGCTCGCAGGGTGCAACTAATGAAAAACTGTTTTTT.

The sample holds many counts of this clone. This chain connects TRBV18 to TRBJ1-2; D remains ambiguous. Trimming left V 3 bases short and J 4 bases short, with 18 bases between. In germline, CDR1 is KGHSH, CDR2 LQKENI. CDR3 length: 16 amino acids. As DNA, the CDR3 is TGTGCCAGCTCACCCGACCTCTCCCAGGTACTCTATGGCTACACCTTC. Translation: CASSPDLSQVLYGYTF.

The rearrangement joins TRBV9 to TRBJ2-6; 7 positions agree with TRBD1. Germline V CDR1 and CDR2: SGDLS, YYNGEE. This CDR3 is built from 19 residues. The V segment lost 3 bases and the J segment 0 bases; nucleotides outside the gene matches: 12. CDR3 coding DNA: TGTGCCAGCAGCGCGGATCCGGCACAGGGGTCCTCTGGGGCCAACGTCCTGACTTTC. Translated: CASSADPAQGSSGANVLTF.

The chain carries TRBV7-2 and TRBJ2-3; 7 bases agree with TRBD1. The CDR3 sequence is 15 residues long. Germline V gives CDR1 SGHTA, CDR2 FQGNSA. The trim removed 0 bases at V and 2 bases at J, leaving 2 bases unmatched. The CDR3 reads CASSLAGTDTDTQYF. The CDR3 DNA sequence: TGTGCCAGCAGCTTAGCCGGGACAGACACAGATACGCAGTATTTT.

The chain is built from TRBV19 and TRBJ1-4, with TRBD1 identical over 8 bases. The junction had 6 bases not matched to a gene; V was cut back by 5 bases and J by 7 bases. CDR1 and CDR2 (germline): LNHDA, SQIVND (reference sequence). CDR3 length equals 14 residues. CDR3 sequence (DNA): TGTGCCAGTAGTGAGACAGGGGTCGGTGAAAAACTGTTTTTT. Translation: CASSETGVGEKLFF.

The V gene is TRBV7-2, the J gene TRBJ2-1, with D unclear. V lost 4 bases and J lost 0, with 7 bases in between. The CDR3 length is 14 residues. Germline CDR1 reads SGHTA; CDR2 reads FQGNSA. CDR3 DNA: TGTGCCAGCAGCTCCTTTATCTCCTACAATGAGCAGTTCTTC. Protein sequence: CASSSFISYNEQFF.

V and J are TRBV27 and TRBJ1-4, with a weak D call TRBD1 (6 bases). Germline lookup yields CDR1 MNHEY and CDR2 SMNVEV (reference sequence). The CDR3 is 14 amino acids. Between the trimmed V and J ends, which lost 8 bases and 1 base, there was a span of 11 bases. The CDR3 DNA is TGTGCCAGCTCGGGGGGCGGAACTAATGAAAAACTGTTTTTT. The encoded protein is CASSGGGTNEKLFF.

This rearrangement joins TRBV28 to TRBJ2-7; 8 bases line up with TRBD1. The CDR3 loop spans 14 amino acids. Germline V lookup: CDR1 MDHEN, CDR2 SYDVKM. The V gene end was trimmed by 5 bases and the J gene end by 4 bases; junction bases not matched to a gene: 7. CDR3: CASSPGQGPYEQYF. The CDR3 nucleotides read TGTGCCAGCAGTCCAGGACAGGGACCTTACGAGCAGTACTTC. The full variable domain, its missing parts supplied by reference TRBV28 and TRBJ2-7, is DVKVTQSSRYLVKRTGEKVFLECVQDMDHENMFWYRQDPGLGLRLIYFSYDVKMKEKGDIPEGYSVSREKKERFSLILESASTNQTSMYLCASSPGQGPYEQYFGPGTRLTVT.

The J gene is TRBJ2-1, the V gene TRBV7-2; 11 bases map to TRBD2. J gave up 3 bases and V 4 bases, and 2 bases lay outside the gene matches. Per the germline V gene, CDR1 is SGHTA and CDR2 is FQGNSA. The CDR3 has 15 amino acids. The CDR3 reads CASSSTSGIYNEQFF. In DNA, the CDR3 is TGTGCCAGCAGCTCGACTAGCGGGATCTACAATGAGCAGTTCTTC.

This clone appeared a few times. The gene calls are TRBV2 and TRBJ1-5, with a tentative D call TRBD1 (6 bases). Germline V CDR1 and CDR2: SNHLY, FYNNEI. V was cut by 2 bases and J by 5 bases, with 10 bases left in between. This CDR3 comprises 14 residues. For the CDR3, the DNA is TGTGCCAGCAGTGAATGGGCAGGGGATCAGCCCCAGCATTTT. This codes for CASSEWAGDQPQHF.

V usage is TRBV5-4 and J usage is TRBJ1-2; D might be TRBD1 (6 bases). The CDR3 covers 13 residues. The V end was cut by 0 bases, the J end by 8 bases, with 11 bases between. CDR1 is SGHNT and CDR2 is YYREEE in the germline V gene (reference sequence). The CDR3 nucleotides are TGTGCCAGCAGCTTGGGGGGACAAGGAGGCTACACCTTC. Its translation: CASSLGGQGGYTF.

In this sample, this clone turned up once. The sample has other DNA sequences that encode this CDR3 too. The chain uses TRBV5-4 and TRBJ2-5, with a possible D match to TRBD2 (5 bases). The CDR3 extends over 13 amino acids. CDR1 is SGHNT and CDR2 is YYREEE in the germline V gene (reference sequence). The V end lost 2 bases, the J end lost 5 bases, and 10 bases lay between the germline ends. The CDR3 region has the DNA TGTGCCAGCAGCTTTGGAGGTCGGGAGACCCAGTACTTC. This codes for CASSFGGRETQYF.

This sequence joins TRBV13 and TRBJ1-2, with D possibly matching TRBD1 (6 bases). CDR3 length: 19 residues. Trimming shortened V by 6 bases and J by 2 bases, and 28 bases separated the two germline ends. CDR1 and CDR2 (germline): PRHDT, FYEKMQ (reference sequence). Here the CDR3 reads CASSSAPGGRTSTNYGYTF. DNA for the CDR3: TGTGCCAGCAGTTCTGCCCCCGGGGGGCGAACTAGTACCAACTATGGCTACACCTTC. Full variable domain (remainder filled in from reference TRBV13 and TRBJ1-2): AAGVIQSPRHLIKEKRETATLKCYPIPRHDTVYWYQQGPGQDPQFLISFYEKMQSDKGSIPDRFSAQQFSDYHSELNMSSLELGDSALYFCASSSAPGGRTSTNYGYTFGSGTRLTVV.

The CDR3 nucleotides are TGCAGTGCTAGTGGCCTAGGACAGGGGACCCGGAACACTGAAGCTTTCTTT. Protein: CSASGLGQGTRNTEAFF. The chain links TRBV20-1 to TRBJ1-1; TRBD1 matches 9 bases. This CDR3 contains 17 residues. The germline gives CDR1 DFQATT, CDR2 SNEGSKA (reference sequence). The junction had 12 bases not matched to a gene; V was cut back by 3 bases and J by 1 base.

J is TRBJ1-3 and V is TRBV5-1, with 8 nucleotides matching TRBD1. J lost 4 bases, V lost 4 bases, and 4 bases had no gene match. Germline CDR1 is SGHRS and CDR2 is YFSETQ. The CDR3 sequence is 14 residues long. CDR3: CASSDDRGGNTIYF. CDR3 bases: TGCGCCAGCAGCGATGACAGGGGAGGAAACACCATATATTTT.

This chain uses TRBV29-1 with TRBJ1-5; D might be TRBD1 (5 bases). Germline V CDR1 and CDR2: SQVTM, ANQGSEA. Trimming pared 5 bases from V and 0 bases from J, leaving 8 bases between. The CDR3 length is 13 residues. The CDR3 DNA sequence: TGCAGCGTTAGGGGCAGTAGCAATCAGCCCCAGCATTTT. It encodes CSVRGSSNQPQHF.

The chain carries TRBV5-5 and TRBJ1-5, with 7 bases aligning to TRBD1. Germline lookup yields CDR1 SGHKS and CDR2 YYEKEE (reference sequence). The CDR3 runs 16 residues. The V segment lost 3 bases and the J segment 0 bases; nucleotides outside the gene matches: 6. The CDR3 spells CASSYLTGNSNQPQHF. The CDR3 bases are TGTGCCAGCAGCTATCTGACAGGGAATAGCAATCAGCCCCAGCATTTT.

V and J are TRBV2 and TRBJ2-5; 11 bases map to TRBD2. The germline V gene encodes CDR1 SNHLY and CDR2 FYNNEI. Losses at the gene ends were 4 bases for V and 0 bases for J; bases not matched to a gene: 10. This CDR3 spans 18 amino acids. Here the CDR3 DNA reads TGTGCCAGCAGTGCTAGACTAGCGGGGCCCTCGTACCAAGAGACCCAGTACTTC. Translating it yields CASSARLAGPSYQETQYF.

CDR3 sequence reads: CASSFSQPQHF. Here the CDR3 DNA reads TGTGCCAGCAGTTTTAGTCAGCCCCAGCATTTT. J is TRBJ1-5 and V is TRBV28, with D unresolved. V lost 3 bases, J lost 6 bases, and 3 bases lay in between. The CDR3 is 11 residues long. The germline V gene encodes CDR1 MDHEN and CDR2 SYDVKM.

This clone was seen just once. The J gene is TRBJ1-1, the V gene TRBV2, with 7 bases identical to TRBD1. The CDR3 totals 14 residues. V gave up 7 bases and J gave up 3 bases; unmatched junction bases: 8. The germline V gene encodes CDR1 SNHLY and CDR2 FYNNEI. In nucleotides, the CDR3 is TGTGCCAGCAAGCCCACAGGGGCGTACACTGAAGCTTTCTTT. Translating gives CASKPTGAYTEAFF.

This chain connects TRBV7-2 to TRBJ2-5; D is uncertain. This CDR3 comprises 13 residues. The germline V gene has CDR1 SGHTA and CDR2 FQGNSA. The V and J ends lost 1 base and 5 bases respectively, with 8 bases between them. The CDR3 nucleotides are TGTGCCAGCAGCTTAGGCGCTCGCGAGACCCAGTACTTC. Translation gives CASSLGARETQYF.

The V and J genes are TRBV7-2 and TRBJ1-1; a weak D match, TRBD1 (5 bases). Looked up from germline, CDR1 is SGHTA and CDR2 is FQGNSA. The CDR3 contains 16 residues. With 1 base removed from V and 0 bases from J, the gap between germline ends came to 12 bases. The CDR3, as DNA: TGTGCCAGCAGCTTAGAGGGAGGCAGGGTGAACACTGAAGCTTTCTTT. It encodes CASSLEGGRVNTEAFF.

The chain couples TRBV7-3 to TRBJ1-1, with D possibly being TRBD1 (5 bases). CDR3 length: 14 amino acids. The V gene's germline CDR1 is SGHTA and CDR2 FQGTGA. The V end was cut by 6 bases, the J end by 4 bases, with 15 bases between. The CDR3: CASSEWGGVTEAFF. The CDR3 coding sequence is TGTGCCAGCAGTGAATGGGGAGGGGTCACTGAAGCTTTCTTT. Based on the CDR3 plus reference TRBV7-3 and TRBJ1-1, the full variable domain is GAGVSQTPSNKVTEKGKYVELRCDPISGHTALYWYRQSLGQGPEFLIYFQGTGAADDSGLPNDRFFAVRPEGSVSTLKIQRTERGDSAVYLCASSEWGGVTEAFFGQGTRLTVV.

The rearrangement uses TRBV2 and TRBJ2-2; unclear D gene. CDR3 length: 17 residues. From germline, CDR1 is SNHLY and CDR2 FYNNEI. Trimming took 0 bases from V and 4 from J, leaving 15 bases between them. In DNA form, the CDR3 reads TGTGCCAGCAGTGAAGCGTGGCTCACCAGAGGCACCGGGGAGCTGTTTTTT. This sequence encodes CASSEAWLTRGTGELFF.

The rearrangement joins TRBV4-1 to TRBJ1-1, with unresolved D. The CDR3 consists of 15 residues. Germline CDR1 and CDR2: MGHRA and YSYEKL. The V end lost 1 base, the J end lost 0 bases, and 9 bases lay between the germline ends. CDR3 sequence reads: CASSQGQTMNTEAFF. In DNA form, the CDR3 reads TGCGCCAGCAGCCAAGGGCAGACAATGAACACTGAAGCTTTCTTT.

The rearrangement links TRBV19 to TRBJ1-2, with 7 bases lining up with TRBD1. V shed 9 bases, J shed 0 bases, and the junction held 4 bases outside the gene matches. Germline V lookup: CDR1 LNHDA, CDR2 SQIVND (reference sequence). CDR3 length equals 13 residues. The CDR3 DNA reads TGTGCCAGCGGGACAGCAGCTAACTATGGCTACACCTTC. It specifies CASGTAANYGYTF.

DNA of the CDR3: TGTGCCAGTAGTCAGGGCGCTAATTCACCCCTCCACTTT. Translating gives CASSQGANSPLHF. This chain joins TRBV19 and TRBJ1-6; D is possibly TRBD1 (5 bases). The CDR3 is 13 amino acids. The V and J ends lost 5 bases and 6 bases respectively, with 8 bases between them. In germline, CDR1 is LNHDA, CDR2 SQIVND (reference sequence).